Described below is a single T cell receptor beta chain sequence and its context. Its antigen specificity is not known. The record has no base qualities; no much larger clone is one base away. The cohort consisted of 666 healthy bone marrow donors. Cohort members were all nominally healthy when sampled, although unrecorded immune exposures were likely present. The donor tested CMV seronegative, placing the donor among the approximately 400 seronegative members of the cohort. Every donor gave a peripheral blood sample, and the peripheral blood mononuclear cells from that sample were used for TCR beta sequencing. Genomic DNA extraction from the blood cell samples was performed with the Qiagen DNeasy Blood Extraction Kit. The library came from the immunoSEQ multiplex PCR assay. For the multiplex PCR, a mixture combining 60 forward primers for TCR Vbeta segments and 13 reverse primers for TCR Jbeta segments was used. The CDR3 region of rearranged TCR beta genes was amplified from genomic DNA by a multiplex PCR assay. On the Illumina HiSeq System, the amplified TCR beta libraries were sequenced as 87-base-pair reads. As for the original processing: Across the 500 to 750 repertoires, a later analysis counted some 81 million unique TCR beta chains, roughly 11 million of which were shared by at least two donors. To remove PCR and sequencing errors, raw reads were error-corrected and collapsed into unique sequences using a nearest-neighbor algorithm that merged closely related sequences. V, D and J gene segments were assigned by aligning CDR3 sequences to IMGT reference sequences. For a sequence to be retained, a match of at least six nucleotides was required to both a V gene segment and a J gene segment. Rearrangements were classified as productive when the CDR3 lacked stop codons and remained in frame with V and J, and all other rearrangements were classified as non-productive. Following IMGT convention, CDR3 was defined as the stretch from the second conserved V-encoded cysteine up to the conserved J-encoded phenylalanine. The earlier analysis of about 620 of the donors excluded sequences that lacked an unambiguous match to a single V gene segment. An earlier analysis of some 610 of the donors called V segments functional above 56.7% productive rearrangements and segregating when the between-donor standard deviation exceeded 5%. A statistical classification framework was developed to diagnose cytomegalovirus status using the catalog of TCR beta chain sequences. In a later analysis, V and J genes were assigned by comparing TCR nucleotide sequences against IMGT/GENE-DB human TR gene sequences. The TCRdist pipeline was used in a later analysis to assign CDR3 sequences and most-parsimonious VDJ recombination scenarios. In a later analysis, every TCR beta chain was defined by the combination of its CDR3 amino acid sequence and its V-gene family, and reads without a unique V-gene family were dropped. In a later analysis, a few hundred highly shared, low-generation-probability nucleotide sequences were removed to address suspected cross-contamination and a sequencing artifact. A later analysis calculated a clonal expansion index for each public chain from normalized within-repertoire ranks of inferred template counts. A later analysis computed generation probabilities with a VDJ recombination model fitted to out-of-frame rearrangements, and checked the results against IGoR. Hypergeometric tests were used in a later analysis to score TCR-TCR, TCR-HLA and TCR-CMV co-occurrence, with a repertoire-size bias correction applied to the TCR pairs. A later analysis estimated false discovery rates by permuting HLA or CMV assignments 20 times. In a later analysis, co-occurring TCRs were grouped using DBSCAN, with TCRdist sequence similarity added in when clustering inside HLA-allele-positive subsets. For co-occurrence clustering, repertoires with fewer than 30,000 or more than 120,000 public chains were excluded, along with roughly 5 repertoires with anomalous nucleotide sharing. This immuneACCESS table, as held by TCRdb, lists in-frame sequences with V and J called but not all clones. Of the missing ones, under half trace to an unresolved V gene in checked studies; the others have no known cause. V, J and clone size are those of that table, while D and trimming were read from the DNA. This sample gives around 200,000 clones in total; about 69% of them show up just once. In total, the top ten clones hold about 2.7% of the sample.

The data stem from a study of cytomegalovirus exposure and HLA in healthy donors (dated by TCRdb to about 2017). Broadly, across the study: In an earlier analysis of 587 of the donors, about 270 Gb of sequence data and just under 120 million unique TCR beta sequences from about 179 million T cells were reported. HLA typing covered class I and class II loci at four-digit resolution. The genetic ancestry cluster associated with self-reported Caucasian donors included about 81% of the roughly 400 genotyped donors. The study aimed to test whether cataloging public T cell receptors could reveal signatures of past pathogen exposure. Typing coverage differed by locus: A, B, C, DRB1 and DQB1 were typed in about 620-640 donors, DQA1 in 522, DPA1 in 600 to 610, and DPB1 in 450 to 480. In an earlier analysis of 550 to 700 of the donors, high-throughput TCR beta sequencing was used to judge whether each TCR beta V gene segment behaved as functional or pseudogenic. Every repertoire in the discovery cohort had been generated on one and the same sequencing platform. In a later analysis, previously published TCR beta repertoires from about 640 donors were re-analyzed and high-resolution HLA genotyping was added so that TCR occurrence patterns could be studied. A separate validation cohort of about 110 different subjects was used in addition to the roughly 620-subject first cohort. Donor age, sex, ethnicity and CMV serostatus were compiled together with the repertoire data. The later analysis used no new phenotypic data to find candidate immune exposures, relying instead on TCR beta sequences and their occurrence across donors. An early release covering roughly 640 HLA-typed donors comprised roughly 300 gigabases of sequencing data and 65 million to 100 million unique TCR sequences. In a later genetic analysis, genome-wide SNP genotypes for about three fifths of the roughly 670 donors were used, and that subset was treated as a discovery cohort. Across roughly 420 genotyped donors of the cohort, an average of roughly 230,000 unique TCR beta nucleotide sequences per donor were sequenced, and about a sixth of those sequences were non-productive. Using immunosequencing, the study profiled T cell repertoires from 500 to 800 subjects and related those repertoires to cytomegalovirus serostatus. High-throughput TCR immunosequencing, statistical association of individual TCRs with disease status, and machine learning were combined to predict cytomegalovirus infection status. Four or five DR-DQ haplotypes were handled as single units for association and clustering, since linkage in the cohort was strong. Paper-wide results and their limitations: Correlated functional status among segregating V segments might be attributable to linkage disequilibrium, but an unknown experimental factor could not be ruled out. A few of the identified cytomegalovirus-associated TCR beta chains were confirmed in vitro to be specific for cytomegalovirus antigens. When HLA alleles, especially DR and DQ, strongly co-occurred, attributing TCR associations to individual alleles was difficult. For the cohort, immune exposure information was limited to CMV serostatus. Because counts were too low, roughly 17 rarely observed V segments, including chromosome 9 orphons, were left out of the earlier analysis of over 550 of the donors. A further reported finding was that TCR beta sequences accurately predicted the HLA-A and HLA-B alleles for most subjects in the first cohort. V-gene and J-gene trimming of TCR beta chains was associated with a missense DCLRE1C variant in a later genetic analysis, and the association was replicated in an independent cohort. In a later genetic analysis, fewer N-insertions in productive TCRs were reported among donors in an Asian-associated ancestry cluster than the roughly 700-donor mean. In an earlier analysis of some 540 of the donors, most TCR beta V segments appeared in productive rearrangements about 90% or about 30% of the time, broadly matching IMGT annotations. The presence/absence analyses assumed that sequencing depth was roughly uniform across donors, and that assumption may not be true. Cytomegalovirus status was reported to be diagnosed by the classifier with high specificity and sensitivity in both the original and validation cohorts. Compared with equally common non-associated chains, HLA-associated TCR beta chains in a later analysis were more clonally expanded and had lower generation probabilities. This cohort had only TCR beta chains sequenced, and the lack of alpha or paired-chain data limited which features could be detected. The 87-base-pair reads could not distinguish some IMGT-functional V segments, including TRBV6-2 and TRBV6-3, so those segments were excluded. Most TCR sequences were seen in very few donors, while some public TCRs were found in many individuals. The authors suggested that the approach could potentially be extended to other disease states and immunological phenotypes. A cluster of highly shared sequence variants was judged likely to be a technical artifact of the sequencing pipeline. The study listed 164 TCR beta chains as associated with cytomegalovirus. A later analysis found that most CMV-associated TCR beta chains appeared HLA-restricted, with HLA associations seemingly driven largely by CMV exposure. Because HLA typing was missing for some donors at each locus, association tests included only the typed subset. According to a later analysis, parvovirus B19, influenza, CMV and Epstein-Barr virus appeared linked to several top co-occurrence clusters. At a false discovery rate of 0.05, a later analysis linked some 17,000 TCR beta sequences to specific HLA alleles. A later analysis found that TCR association rates varied across HLA loci, with DRB1 alleles showing the most associated TCRs and HLA-C alleles the fewest.

Measured from the cysteine to the phenylalanine, the CDR3 is 14 residues long. Only the CDR3 DNA stays, 42 bases, in frame from base 1. After removal of 5 bases from V and 0 bases from J, the junction retains 4 bases not matched to a gene. As encoded in the germline V gene, CDR1 is SQVTM while CDR2 is ANQGSEA. The sample taken for sequencing was PBMCs. The receptor's source is a male donor in good health and CMV-seronegative. The sequence is built from TRBV29-1 and TRBJ1-5; TRBD1 agrees with 7 junctional bases. The nucleotides read TGCAGCGTTTCCGGACAGGATAGCAATCAGCCCCAGCATTTT. This encodes CSVSGQDSNQPQHF.